The next 28 T cell receptor beta chains were all read from a single sample in a study of T cell responses to AZD1222 COVID-19 vaccine (dated by TCRdb to 2020 to 2022). In the paper's terms, the time point label means: baseline before first vaccination. The library was made by the immunoSEQ multiplex PCR assay. Drawn from immuneACCESS, this table holds only the in-frame rearrangements with V and J called that TCRdb kept. Clones are partly lost; checked studies trace under half to an unresolved V gene and leave the rest unexplained. Here the sample has 84,000 or so clones; around 89% occur a single time. The ten largest clones add up to approximately 31% of the sample. Sequenced here: peripheral blood, sampled on day 0 of AZD1222 vaccination. These receptors came from an adult in good health.

The CDR3 nucleotides are TGTGCCACCAGCCCCACAGGGTATCCTGAAGCTTTCTTT. Translation: CATSPTGYPEAFF. The chain recombines TRBV15 with TRBJ1-1; TRBD1 is a possible D gene (6 bases). Germline lookup yields CDR1 LNHNV and CDR2 YYDKDF (reference sequence). The CDR3 spans 13 residues. V gave up 5 bases and J gave up 6 bases, with 13 bases separating them.

This clone appeared once. This chain connects TRBV5-6 to TRBJ2-1, with 8 positions matching TRBD2. V trimming: 1 base; J trimming: 6 bases; junction bases outside the gene matches: 9. Germline V gene data show CDR1 as SGHDT and CDR2 as YYEEEE. The CDR3 consists of 16 residues. CDR3 nucleotide sequence: TGTGCCAGCAGCTTGACGGGAGGGCCGGGGGGCAATGAGCAGTTCTTC. This translates into CASSLTGGPGGNEQFF. The variable domain in full, completed from reference TRBV5-6 and TRBJ2-1, reads DAGVTQSPTHLIKTRGQQVTLRCSPKSGHDTVSWYQQALGQGPQFIFQYYEEEERQRGNFPDRFSGHQFPNYSSELNVNALLLGDSALYLCASSLTGGPGGNEQFFGPGTRLTVL.

The V gene is TRBV7-9, the J gene TRBJ2-1; D remains ambiguous. The CDR3 length is 16 residues. Deletions cut 5 bases from V and 3 bases from J, with 17 bases between. Germline CDR1 and CDR2: SEHNR and FQNEAQ (reference sequence). CDR3 nucleotides: TGTGCCAGCAGCGCCCTAGGAGCTAATCTCTACAATGAGCAGTTCTTC. Residues: CASSALGANLYNEQFF. The full variable domain, its missing parts supplied by reference TRBV7-9 and TRBJ2-1, is DTGVSQNPRHKITKRGQNVTFRCDPISEHNRLYWYRQTLGQGPEFLTYFQNEAQLEKSRLLSDRFSAERPKGSFSTLEIQRTEQGDSAMYLCASSALGANLYNEQFFGPGTRLTVL.

In DNA form, the CDR3 reads TGTGCCAGCAGCTCCCCGGGACAGGGGAGTGGAGATACGCAGTATTTT. The encoded protein is CASSSPGQGSGDTQYF. The gene calls are TRBV7-8 and TRBJ2-3; 10 bases line up with TRBD1. Trimming at V came to 4 bases and at J to 5 bases, leaving 9 bases not matched to a gene. The CDR3 length is 16 residues. Germline assignment: CDR1 SGHVS and CDR2 FQNEAQ.

The chain couples TRBV2 to TRBJ2-2; 7 bases agree with TRBD1. With 7 bases clipped from V and 14 bases from J, the junction kept 7 bases outside the gene matches. The length of the CDR3 is 11 residues. CDR1 is SNHLY and CDR2 is FYNNEI in the germline V gene. For the CDR3, the DNA is TGTGCCAGCACCAAGGGACAGACCCTGTTTTTT. Translation gives CASTKGQTLFF.

This chain links TRBV18 with TRBJ2-5; 10 nucleotides match TRBD1. Germline CDR1 reads KGHSH; CDR2 reads LQKENI. The CDR3 length is 18 residues. Losses at the gene ends were 3 bases for V and 3 bases for J; bases not matched to a gene: 13. As DNA, the CDR3 is TGTGCCAGCTCACCCAGAATGGTCGGGACAGGGGCGAAAGAGACCCAGTACTTC. Protein product: CASSPRMVGTGAKETQYF. Full variable domain (outside the CDR3, taken from reference TRBV18 and TRBJ2-5): NAGVMQNPRHLVRRRGQEARLRCSPMKGHSHVYWYRQLPEEGLKFMVYLQKENIIDESGMPKERFSAEFPKEGPSILRIQQVVRGDSAAYFCASSPRMVGTGAKETQYFGPGTRLLVL.

The CDR3 nucleotides read TGTGCCACCAGCAGAGGATCGACTGGCAGCACAGATACGCAGTATTTT. Residues: CATSRGSTGSTDTQYF. This rearrangement joins TRBV15 to TRBJ2-3; no definite D call. The length of the CDR3 is 16 residues. Germline-derived CDR1 and CDR2 are LNHNV and YYDKDF (reference sequence). V was cut by 1 base and J by 0 bases, with 11 bases left in between.

The rearrangement joins TRBV9 to TRBJ2-6; D not resolved. CDR3 length: 14 residues. Germline V gene data show CDR1 as SGDLS and CDR2 as YYNGEE. Trimming took 1 base from V and 2 from J, leaving 4 bases between them. Here the CDR3 DNA reads TGTGCCAGCAGCGTAAGGGCTGGGGCCAACGTCCTGACTTTC. Protein product: CASSVRAGANVLTF. The full variable domain, rest sourced from reference TRBV9 and TRBJ2-6, is DSGVTQTPKHLITATGQRVTLRCSPRSGDLSVYWYQQSLDQGLQFLIQYYNGEERAKGNILERFSAQQFPDLHSELNLSSLELGDSALYFCASSVRAGANVLTFGAGSRLTVL.

The rearrangement uses TRBV2 and TRBJ2-5; 7 bases map to TRBD1. There are 12 residues in the CDR3. Germline CDR1 SNHLY, CDR2 FYNNEI. V lost 6 bases and J lost 5; bases outside the gene matches: 3. The CDR3: CASSLRGETQYF. The CDR3 nucleotides are TGTGCCAGCAGCCTCAGGGGGGAGACCCAGTACTTC.

The genes are TRBV18 and TRBJ1-2; no firm D call. Germline V gene lookup returns CDR1 KGHSH and CDR2 LQKENI. Trimming pared 4 bases from V and 7 bases from J, leaving 10 bases between. The CDR3 runs 12 residues. The CDR3 DNA follows: TGTGCCAGCTCACTCCAGGTTGGTGGCTACACCTTC. Translated, it gives CASSLQVGGYTF.

The V call is TRBV27, the J call TRBJ1-1; D gene uncertain. Trimming cost V 3 bases and J 6 bases, with 8 bases left between them. CDR1 MNHEY and CDR2 SMNVEV come from the germline V gene (reference sequence). This CDR3 spans 12 amino acids. CDR3 bases: TGTGCCAGCAGTTTCCATGGGGCTGAAGCTTTCTTT. It translates to CASSFHGAEAFF.

The chain employs TRBV11-2 and TRBJ1-2; D ambiguous. This CDR3 is built from 14 residues. Trimming removed 5 bases from V and 6 bases from J, with 16 bases in between. The germline gives CDR1 SGHAT, CDR2 FQNNGV. Written as DNA, the CDR3 is TGTGCCAGCAGCCCGCTCGGGGTAGCGGATGGCTACACCTTC. It specifies CASSPLGVADGYTF. Supplemented by reference TRBV11-2 and TRBJ1-2, the full variable domain reads EAGVAQSPRYKIIEKRQSVAFWCNPISGHATLYWYQQILGQGPKLLIQFQNNGVVDDSQLPKDRFSAERLKGVDSTLKIQPAKLEDSAVYLCASSPLGVADGYTFGSGTRLTVV.

This chain links TRBV5-4 with TRBJ2-1, with 10 bases fitting TRBD2. V was clipped by 1 base and J by 7 bases; unmatched bases: 8. The CDR3 runs 16 residues. Germline lookup yields CDR1 SGHNT and CDR2 YYREEE (reference sequence). The CDR3 is CASSLFLAGGWNEQFF. The CDR3 bases are TGTGCCAGCAGCTTGTTCTTAGCGGGAGGCTGGAATGAGCAGTTCTTC.

This clone was recorded once. This chain joins TRBV6-5 and TRBJ2-7, with D unclear. The germline V gene encodes CDR1 MNHEY and CDR2 SVGAGI. The CDR3 covers 14 residues. Between the trimmed V and J ends, which lost 0 bases and 2 bases, there was a span of 8 bases. The CDR3 DNA reads TGTGCCAGCAGTTACTCGGCGGTGACCTACGAGCAGTACTTC. It is translated as CASSYSAVTYEQYF.

This rearrangement joins TRBV28 to TRBJ1-5; D call uncertain. The CDR3 is made up of 13 amino acids. The V end was cut by 8 bases, the J end by 4 bases, with 12 bases between. Germline values: CDR1 MDHEN, CDR2 SYDVKM. CDR3 DNA sequence: TGTGCCAGCGAAGCGACTCGGAATCAGCCCCAGCATTTT. Protein product: CASEATRNQPQHF.

The rearrangement uses TRBV24-1 and TRBJ1-5; 7 bases match TRBD1. Looked up from germline, CDR1 is KGHDR and CDR2 is SFDVKD. The CDR3 is made up of 16 amino acids. V shed 3 bases and J 4 bases; nucleotides not matched to a gene: 8. The CDR3 region is CATSDQGQDRNQPQHF. CDR3 bases: TGTGCCACCAGTGATCAAGGACAGGACCGGAATCAGCCCCAGCATTTT.

V usage is TRBV24-1 and J usage is TRBJ2-3; D tentatively reads TRBD1 or TRBD2 (5 bases each). The CDR3 totals 16 residues. The germline V and J ends were trimmed by 4 bases and 6 bases, with 19 bases remaining between them. Germline V gives CDR1 KGHDR, CDR2 SFDVKD. The CDR3 DNA is TGTGCCACCAGTGAAACCGGGACCTCGTTCCTCGATACGCAGTATTTT. As protein: CATSETGTSFLDTQYF.

The chain joins TRBV2 to TRBJ1-1, with D uncertain. The CDR3 contains 14 residues. V lost 4 bases and J lost 2, with 11 bases in between. CDR1 is SNHLY, CDR2 FYNNEI, per germline. CDR3 amino acids: CASSGFVVNTEAFF. CDR3 in DNA: TGTGCCAGCAGTGGATTCGTGGTAAACACTGAAGCTTTCTTT.

This sequence joins TRBV5-1 and TRBJ2-6; D unclear. This CDR3 has 19 amino acids. V was trimmed by 0 bases and J by 8 bases, leaving 24 bases between them. Germline assignment: CDR1 SGHRS and CDR2 YFSETQ. CDR3 coding DNA: TGCGCCAGCAGCTTGGCCACCGCAAAATCCTCGCTTCAGACCAACGTCCTGACTTTC. It codes for CASSLATAKSSLQTNVLTF.

This clone is a singleton in its sample. This chain links TRBV7-3 with TRBJ2-5; D remains ambiguous. The CDR3 sequence is 13 residues long. V lost 5 bases and J 3 bases, leaving 10 bases between the germline ends. From germline, CDR1 is SGHTA and CDR2 FQGTGA. CDR3 protein: CASSPDGEETQYF. The CDR3, as DNA: TGTGCCAGCAGCCCAGATGGGGAAGAGACCCAGTACTTC.

V usage is TRBV28 and J usage is TRBJ1-5; D remains unclear. The CDR3 has 15 residues. Germline CDR1 MDHEN, CDR2 SYDVKM. Trimming cost V 4 bases and J 5 bases, with 15 bases left between them. The CDR3 region is CASSYLLRTDQPQHF. CDR3 bases: TGTGCCAGCAGTTACCTGCTGCGGACCGATCAGCCCCAGCATTTT.

The rearrangement links TRBV7-2 to TRBJ1-5, with D unclear. The CDR3 is 14 amino acids. Germline V gene sequence: CDR1 SGHTA, CDR2 FQGNSA. V lost 5 bases and J 5 bases, leaving 13 bases between the germline ends. The CDR3 loop is CASSPTRGHQPQHF. The CDR3, as DNA: TGTGCCAGCAGCCCCACTAGAGGGCATCAGCCCCAGCATTTT.

This chain links TRBV2 with TRBJ2-3, with TRBD1 identical over 7 bases. V shed 4 bases, J shed 2 bases, and the junction held 18 bases outside the gene matches. CDR3 length: 19 amino acids. Germline V gene data show CDR1 as SNHLY and CDR2 as FYNNEI. The CDR3 nucleotides are TGTGCCAGCAGTGTATCGCGGAGTCAGGACAGGTCCTCCACAGATACGCAGTATTTT. Its translation: CASSVSRSQDRSSTDTQYF.

This chain connects TRBV5-5 to TRBJ2-4, with 8 bases matching TRBD2. The CDR3 has 16 amino acids. Losses at the gene ends were 4 bases for V and 6 bases for J; bases not matched to a gene: 12. The germline gives CDR1 SGHKS, CDR2 YYEKEE (reference sequence). CDR3 residues: CASSTVAGTRRNIQYF. The CDR3 coding sequence is TGTGCCAGCAGCACGGTCGCCGGGACTAGGAGAAACATTCAGTACTTC.

CDR3 bases: TGTGCCAGCAGTATAACCGCGGACAGGGATTTTACAGATACGCAGTATTTT. Encoded protein: CASSITADRDFTDTQYF. V is TRBV27 and J is TRBJ2-3; TRBD1 matches at 8 bases. CDR1 is MNHEY and CDR2 is SMNVEV in the germline V gene (reference sequence). The ends lost 5 bases at V and 3 bases at J; junction bases unmatched: 13. The CDR3 extends over 17 amino acids.

The rearrangement links TRBV27 to TRBJ2-7; 13 bases map to TRBD2. After removal of 6 bases from V and 6 bases from J, the junction contained 11 bases not matched to a gene. This CDR3 has 16 residues. The germline gives CDR1 MNHEY, CDR2 SMNVEV (reference sequence). The chain's CDR3 is CASSRLPGLAGSEQYF. The CDR3 coding sequence is TGTGCCAGCAGCAGACTACCGGGACTAGCGGGAAGCGAGCAGTACTTC.

The chain has TRBV7-6 and TRBJ2-3, with TRBD2 identical over 9 bases. J lost 4 bases, V lost 6 bases, and 8 bases had no gene match. CDR3 length equals 15 residues. From germline, CDR1 is SGHVS and CDR2 FNYEAQ. In DNA, the CDR3 is TGTGCCAGCAGTCCAGCTAGCGGGAATGCAGATACGCAGTATTTT. Encoded protein: CASSPASGNADTQYF.

V is TRBV7-9 and J is TRBJ2-7; 10 bases line up with TRBD1. J gave up 4 bases and V 3 bases, and 6 bases lay outside the gene matches. CDR1 SEHNR and CDR2 FQNEAQ come from the germline V gene (reference sequence). The CDR3 has 15 amino acids. This CDR3 reads CASSLWDRGKYEQYF. CDR3 in DNA: TGTGCCAGCAGCTTGTGGGACAGGGGAAAATACGAGCAGTACTTC.